Each of the 22 T cell receptor beta chains below was sequenced from the same sample in a study of cytomegalovirus exposure and HLA in healthy donors. Use of 60 Vbeta and 13 Jbeta primers characterized the PCR. Data came from immunoSEQ multiplex PCR; TCRdb stores just in-frame clones and leaves some out. The sample lists about 190,000 clones, 70% to 75% occurring once. The sample taken for sequencing was PBMCs. The receptor source for this set is a man aged 25-45 years in good health and CMV-seropositive.

The V and J genes are TRBV7-9 and TRBJ2-5; the D is unclear. The V end was cut by 1 base, the J end by 5 bases, with 5 bases between. Germline lookup yields CDR1 SEHNR and CDR2 FQNEAQ (reference sequence). This CDR3 spans 12 amino acids. CDR3 DNA: TGTGCCAGCAGCTTAGAAGAGGAGACCCAGTACTTC. Translating it yields CASSLEEETQYF.

This clone was detected only a few times. The gene calls are TRBV9 and TRBJ1-6; a possible D gene is TRBD1 (6 bases). The V end lost 4 bases, the J end lost 7 bases, and 12 bases lay between the germline ends. This CDR3 comprises 14 residues. Germline assignment: CDR1 SGDLS and CDR2 YYNGEE. CDR3 in DNA: TGTGCCAGCAGCCCTGGCCAGGGGAATTCACCCCTCCACTTT. Translating gives CASSPGQGNSPLHF.

CDR3 bases: TGTGCCAGCAGTGAACGGGGGACCGCTGGCTACACCTTC. Its translation is CASSERGTAGYTF. V and J are TRBV2 and TRBJ1-2; tentative D call: TRBD1 (5 bases). Trimming pared 2 bases from V and 7 bases from J, leaving 11 bases between. This CDR3 region has 13 residues. Germline V lookup: CDR1 SNHLY, CDR2 FYNNEI.

The gene calls are TRBV19 and TRBJ2-2; tentatively, D is TRBD2 (5 bases). The germline V gene has CDR1 LNHDA and CDR2 SQIVND (reference sequence). Between the trimmed V and J ends, which lost 6 bases and 9 bases, there was a span of 17 bases. The CDR3 extends over 14 amino acids. This CDR3 reads CASRRHGKERELFF. The CDR3 region has the DNA TGTGCCAGTAGGAGGCACGGGAAGGAGAGGGAGCTGTTTTTT.

J is TRBJ2-2 and V is TRBV9, with D possibly being TRBD2 (7 bases). The V end was cut by 6 bases, the J end by 7 bases, with 13 bases between. This CDR3 is 13 amino acids long. Per germline, CDR1 SGDLS and CDR2 YYNGEE. For the CDR3, the DNA is TGTGCCAGCAACCAAGGGGGGGGCGGGGAGCTGTTTTTT. Translating gives CASNQGGGGELFF. Combining the CDR3 with reference TRBV9 and TRBJ2-2 gives the whole variable domain DSGVTQTPKHLITATGQRVTLRCSPRSGDLSVYWYQQSLDQGLQFLIQYYNGEERAKGNILERFSAQQFPDLHSELNLSSLELGDSALYFCASNQGGGGELFFGEGSRLTVL.

This clone has just one count. The V call is TRBV19, the J call TRBJ2-7; TRBD2 matches at 12 bases. The V segment lost 6 bases and the J segment 0 bases; nucleotides outside the gene matches: 3. Per germline, CDR1 LNHDA and CDR2 SQIVND (reference sequence). The CDR3 sequence is 15 residues long. Here the CDR3 DNA reads TGTGCCAGTAGACTAGCGGGAGGCCTCTCCTACGAGCAGTACTTC. This codes for CASRLAGGLSYEQYF.

V and J are TRBV7-8 and TRBJ1-5; TRBD1 agrees at 7 bases. Germline V gene data show CDR1 as SGHVS and CDR2 as FQNEAQ. With V trimmed by 1 base and J by 6 bases, 6 bases remained unmatched. CDR3 size: 15 residues. The CDR3 DNA follows: TGTGCCAGCAGCTTAGTTGAACAGGGGCCTCAGCCCCAGCATTTT. Translating gives CASSLVEQGPQPQHF.

In DNA form, the CDR3 reads TGTGCCAGCAGGTCGGACTATCTGCGCGAGACCCAGTACTTC. As protein: CASRSDYLRETQYF. V usage is TRBV7-2 and J usage is TRBJ2-5; a weak D match, TRBD2 (6 bases). The CDR3 contains 14 residues. CDR1 and CDR2 from the germline V gene are SGHTA and FQGNSA. The germline V and J ends were trimmed by 6 bases and 5 bases, with 16 bases remaining between them.

This clone was counted only a few times. The chain joins TRBV9 to TRBJ1-1; 8 bases agree with TRBD1. V lost 4 bases, J lost 5 bases, and 10 bases stayed unmatched. The germline V gene encodes CDR1 SGDLS and CDR2 YYNGEE. This CDR3 comprises 15 residues. In DNA form, the CDR3 reads TGTGCCAGCAGCACACGAGACAGGGGTTGGACTGAAGCTTTCTTT. Protein sequence: CASSTRDRGWTEAFF. The full variable domain, its missing parts supplied by reference TRBV9 and TRBJ1-1, is DSGVTQTPKHLITATGQRVTLRCSPRSGDLSVYWYQQSLDQGLQFLIQYYNGEERAKGNILERFSAQQFPDLHSELNLSSLELGDSALYFCASSTRDRGWTEAFFGQGTRLTVV.

This clone was observed a single time. The V and J genes are TRBV5-1 and TRBJ2-1; D may be TRBD2 (7 bases). This CDR3 region has 15 residues. The germline V and J ends were trimmed by 5 bases and 3 bases, with 15 bases remaining between them. Germline loops: CDR1 SGHRS, CDR2 YFSETQ. This CDR3 reads CASSPGGAFYNEQFF. In DNA, the CDR3 is TGCGCCAGCAGTCCTGGGGGGGCTTTCTACAATGAGCAGTTCTTC.

This chain uses TRBV5-1 with TRBJ1-2, with D maybe TRBD1 (6 bases). This CDR3 has 14 amino acids. Looked up from germline, CDR1 is SGHRS and CDR2 is YFSETQ. V lost 4 bases, J lost 5 bases, and 15 bases lay in between. CDR3 protein: CASSPGGRGYGYTF. The CDR3 DNA follows: TGCGCCAGCAGCCCCGGGGGGCGAGGGTATGGCTACACCTTC.

This clone was recorded only once. CDR3 protein: CASSYRTGAHAYEQYF. Here the CDR3 DNA reads TGTGCCAGCAGCTACCGGACAGGGGCGCACGCCTACGAGCAGTACTTC. This rearrangement joins TRBV5-8 to TRBJ2-7, with 9 nucleotides matching TRBD1. The CDR3 is 16 residues long. CDR1 is SGHTS and CDR2 is YDEGEE in the germline V gene. Trimming cost V 3 bases and J 2 bases; bases outside gene matches: 9.

In this sample, this clone turned up a few times. V gene TRBV28 combines with J gene TRBJ1-1; D gene ambiguous. Germline values: CDR1 MDHEN, CDR2 SYDVKM. There are 14 residues in the CDR3. V lost 1 base and J lost 5, with 11 bases in between. In nucleotides, the CDR3 is TGTGCCAGCAGTTTATCCTCGAGCTGGACTGAAGCTTTCTTT. It encodes CASSLSSSWTEAFF.

The table lists this clone with a count of one. The CDR3 here is CASSLRLAGLDTQYF. As DNA, the CDR3 is TGTGCCAGCAGCTTGCGGCTAGCGGGACTAGATACGCAGTATTTT. V gene TRBV5-6 combines with J gene TRBJ2-3; 9 bases are a match to TRBD2. The germline gives CDR1 SGHDT, CDR2 YYEEEE. This CDR3 is built from 15 residues. V was pared by 1 base and J by 5 bases, with 5 bases of the junction left unmatched.

V and J are TRBV4-1 and TRBJ2-1, with 14 bases matching TRBD2. CDR1 is MGHRA and CDR2 is YSYEKL in the germline V gene. Germline trimming cut 4 bases from V and 8 bases from J; bases unmatched to any gene: 13. The CDR3 has 18 amino acids. CDR3: CASSLRLAGGPQVDEQFF. As DNA, the CDR3 is TGCGCCAGCAGCCTCCGACTAGCGGGAGGGCCGCAGGTTGATGAGCAGTTCTTC.

The rearrangement uses TRBV2 and TRBJ1-1; TRBD1 agrees at 10 bases. CDR1 and CDR2 from the germline V gene are SNHLY and FYNNEI. V lost 6 bases and J lost 1; bases outside the gene matches: 5. The CDR3 has 15 residues. Here the CDR3 DNA reads TGTGCCAGCAGGGGGACAGGGGCGGGGAACACTGAAGCTTTCTTT. Protein product: CASRGTGAGNTEAFF.

The J gene is TRBJ1-5, the V gene TRBV7-2; 9 nucleotides agree with TRBD1. Germline CDR1 and CDR2: SGHTA and FQGNSA. After removal of 3 bases from V and 4 bases from J, the junction contained 7 bases not matched to a gene. This CDR3 is 16 amino acids long. CDR3: CASSLGGQGINQPQHF. The CDR3 DNA reads as TGTGCCAGCAGCTTGGGGGGACAGGGTATTAATCAGCCCCAGCATTTT.

The chain combines TRBV18 with TRBJ2-3; the D gene is possibly TRBD1 (6 bases). Trimming left V 1 base short and J 0 bases short, with 11 bases between. This CDR3 region has 16 residues. Germline V CDR1 and CDR2: KGHSH, LQKENI. The CDR3: CASSPLARGSTDTQYF. CDR3 DNA: TGTGCCAGCTCACCACTAGCAAGGGGGAGCACAGATACGCAGTATTTT.

The chain has TRBV19 and TRBJ1-1; D unresolved. CDR1 and CDR2 (germline): LNHDA, SQIVND (reference sequence). Trimming took off 0 bases at V and 1 base at J, with 9 bases between the two ends. This CDR3 contains 15 residues. CDR3 nucleotides: TGTGCCAGTAGTATAGATCCCCGGTGGAACACTGAAGCTTTCTTT. Its protein product is CASSIDPRWNTEAFF.

The chain employs TRBV30 and TRBJ1-2; D may be TRBD1 (5 bases). The CDR3 is 13 amino acids. CDR1 is GTSNPN, CDR2 SVGIG, per germline (reference sequence). V was cut by 4 bases and J by 2 bases, with 11 bases left in between. DNA of the CDR3: TGTGCCTGGACGGCCGGGGGGAACTATGGCTACACCTTC. Its translation is CAWTAGGNYGYTF. Looking up the rest from reference TRBV30 and TRBJ1-2 gives the full variable domain: SQTIHQWPATLVQPVGSPLSLECTVEGTSNPNLYWYRQAAGRGLQLLFYSVGIGQISSEVPQNLSASRPQDRQFILSSKKLLLSDSGFYLCAWTAGGNYGYTFGSGTRLTVV.

The CDR3 DNA follows: TGTGCCAGCAGCCTGGGGACAGCCCAGTTCTTC. This sequence encodes CASSLGTAQFF. The V call is TRBV5-6, the J call TRBJ2-1; TRBD1 aligns across 7 bases. This CDR3 has 11 residues. Looked up from germline, CDR1 is SGHDT and CDR2 is YYEEEE. J lost 13 bases, V lost 4 bases, and 5 bases had no gene match. Full variable domain (missing parts from reference TRBV5-6 and TRBJ2-1): DAGVTQSPTHLIKTRGQQVTLRCSPKSGHDTVSWYQQALGQGPQFIFQYYEEEERQRGNFPDRFSGHQFPNYSSELNVNALLLGDSALYLCASSLGTAQFFGPGTRLTVL.

V gene TRBV30 combines with J gene TRBJ2-7; D is unresolved. The CDR3 contains 12 residues. CDR1 is GTSNPN and CDR2 is SVGIG in the germline V gene (reference sequence). Trimming removed 0 bases from V and 6 bases from J, with 9 bases in between. The DNA for the CDR3 is TGTGCCTGGAGTGTACCAGCGAGCGAGCAGTACTTC. Protein: CAWSVPASEQYF.